A single sample gave rise to the 7 T cell receptor beta chains below, sequenced in a study of Graves' ophthalmopathy and Graves' hyperthyroidism. RNA transcripts were the template, and TCR beta CDR3 regions were amplified from them. A first-round RT-PCR used HTBI primers, followed by a second-round multiplex PCR. TCRdb itself ran the multiplex PCR reads through MiXCR, one entry per CDR3 protein. The sample has 680,000 or so distinct CDR3 sequences; 22% are singletons. The material sequenced was peripheral blood. The source is a woman under 30 with stable Graves' hyperthyroidism. Some clones in this sample may be carry-over from other donors' samples.

The chain uses TRBV6-1 and TRBJ2-5; tentatively, D is TRBD1 (5 bases). V dropped 1 base and J dropped 2 bases, with 8 bases sitting between them. The CDR3 consists of 14 residues. Looked up from germline, CDR1 is MNHNS and CDR2 is SASEGT. The CDR3 sequence is CASSEVAGQETQYF. The CDR3 DNA is TGTGCCAGCAGTGAAGTAGCAGGGCAAGAGACCCAGTACTTC.

This clonotype appeared many times. This chain uses TRBV12-3 or TRBV12-4 with TRBJ2-5; 10 bases fit TRBD2. The V and J ends lost 3 bases and 4 bases, in that order; junction bases with no gene match: 2. This CDR3 region has 14 residues. CDR3 sequence reads: CASSLASGRETQYF. CDR3 sequence (DNA): TGTGCCAGCAGTTTGGCTAGCGGGAGAGAGACCCAGTACTTC.

The gene calls are TRBV6-2 or TRBV6-3 and TRBJ2-7; 8 positions match TRBD2. Germline CDR1 reads MNHEY; CDR2 reads SVGEGT. J was trimmed by 3 bases and V by 0 bases; bases with no gene match: 4. The CDR3 is 15 residues long. The CDR3 is CASSYSRTSHYEQYF. Written as DNA, the CDR3 is TGTGCCAGCAGTTACTCCCGGACTAGCCACTACGAGCAGTACTTC.

This clonotype was recorded at least ten times. The rearrangement uses TRBV5-1 and TRBJ2-5; 9 bases fit TRBD2. After removal of 5 bases from V and 4 bases from J, the junction contained 9 bases not matched to a gene. The CDR3 runs to 15 residues. CDR1 and CDR2 (germline): SGHRS, YFSETQ. The CDR3 DNA sequence: TGCGCCAGCAGTTTGACTAGCGGTATTAGAGAGACCCAGTACTTC. Its translation: CASSLTSGIRETQYF.

The chain employs TRBV24-1 and TRBJ1-5; D is undetermined. This CDR3 is built from 15 residues. CDR1 KGHDR and CDR2 SFDVKD come from the germline V gene. The V end lost 7 bases, the J end lost 2 bases, and 14 bases lay between the germline ends. The CDR3 DNA reads TGTGCCACCAGCGTTCTCTTAAACCGCAATCAGCCCCAGCATTTT. The encoded protein is CATSVLLNRNQPQHF.

This clonotype showed up many times. The chain joins TRBV5-1 to TRBJ1-1; TRBD1 agrees at 7 bases. Trimming cost V 4 bases and J 0 bases; bases outside gene matches: 3. The CDR3 length is 14 residues. CDR1 and CDR2 from the germline V gene are SGHRS and YFSETQ. The CDR3 here is CASSEGALNTEAFF. CDR3 nucleotide sequence: TGCGCCAGCAGCGAGGGGGCCCTGAACACTGAAGCTTTCTTT. Filled out from reference TRBV5-1 and TRBJ1-1, the complete variable domain reads KAGVTQTPRYLIKTRGQQVTLSCSPISGHRSVSWYQQTPGQGLQFLFEYFSETQRNKGNFPGRFSGRQFSNSRSEMNVSTLELGDSALYLCASSEGALNTEAFFGQGTRLTVV.

The chain joins TRBV12-3 or TRBV12-4 to TRBJ1-1, with D uncertain. The CDR3 is 15 residues long. V was trimmed by 5 bases and J by 2 bases, leaving 15 bases between them. DNA of the CDR3: TGTGCCAGCAGTCCGGGAGGGTCGGGAAACACTGAAGCTTTCTTT. It codes for CASSPGGSGNTEAFF.